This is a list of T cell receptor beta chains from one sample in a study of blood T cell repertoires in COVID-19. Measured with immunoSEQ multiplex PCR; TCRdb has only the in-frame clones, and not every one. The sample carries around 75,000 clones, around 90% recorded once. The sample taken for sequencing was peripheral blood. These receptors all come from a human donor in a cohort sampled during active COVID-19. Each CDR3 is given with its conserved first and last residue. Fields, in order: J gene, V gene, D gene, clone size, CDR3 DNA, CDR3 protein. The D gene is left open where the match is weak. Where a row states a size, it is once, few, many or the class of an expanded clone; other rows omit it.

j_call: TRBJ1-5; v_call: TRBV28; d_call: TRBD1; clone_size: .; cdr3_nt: TGTGCCAGCAGCCCAGGGGGCGCAAACAATCAGCCCCAGCATTTT; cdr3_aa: CASSPGGANNQPQHF
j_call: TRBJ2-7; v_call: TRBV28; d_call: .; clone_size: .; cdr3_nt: TGTGCCAGCAGTTTAGTGGACAGAGCCTACGAGCAGTACTTC; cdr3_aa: CASSLVDRAYEQYF
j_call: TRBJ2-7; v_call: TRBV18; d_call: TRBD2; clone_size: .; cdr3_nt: TGTGCCAGCTCACCACGTGGCAGGGAGGGACACGAGCAGTACTTC; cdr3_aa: CASSPRGREGHEQYF
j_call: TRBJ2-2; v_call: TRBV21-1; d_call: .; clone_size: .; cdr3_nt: TGTGCCAGCACTGCAACGAACTGTACGAACACCGGGGAGCTGTTTTTT; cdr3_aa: CASTATNCTNTGELFF
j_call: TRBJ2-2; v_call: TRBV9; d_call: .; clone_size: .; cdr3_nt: TGTGCCAGCAGCGTAGGGCCGAACACCGGGGAGCTGTTTTTT; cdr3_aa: CASSVGPNTGELFF
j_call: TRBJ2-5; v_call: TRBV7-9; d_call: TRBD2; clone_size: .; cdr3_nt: TGTGCCAGCAGCTTAGCGGCGGGGGGGCCAGGAAAGACCCAGTACTTC; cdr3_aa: CASSLAAGGPGKTQYF
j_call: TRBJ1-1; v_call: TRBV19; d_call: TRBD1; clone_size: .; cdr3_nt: TGTGCCACCGGGGACAGGGTGAACACTGAAGCTTTCTTT; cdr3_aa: CATGDRVNTEAFF
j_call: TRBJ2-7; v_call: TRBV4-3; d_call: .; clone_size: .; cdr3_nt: TGCGCCAGCAGCCAAGGGCTAGGACAGCCCTACGAGCAGTACTTC; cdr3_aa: CASSQGLGQPYEQYF
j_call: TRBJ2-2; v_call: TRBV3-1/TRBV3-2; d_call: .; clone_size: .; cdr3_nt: TGTGCCAGCAGGGAGTGGGACACCGGGGAGCTGTTTTTT; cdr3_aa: CASREWDTGELFF
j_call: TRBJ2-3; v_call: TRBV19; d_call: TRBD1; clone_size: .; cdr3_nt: TGTGCCAGTAGTTTTCTGCCAACAGGGGGTGATACGCAGTATTTT; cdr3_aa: CASSFLPTGGDTQYF
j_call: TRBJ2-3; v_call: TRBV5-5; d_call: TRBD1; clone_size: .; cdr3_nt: TGTGCCAGCCTACAGGGGGCTGCGGCAGATACGCAGTATTTT; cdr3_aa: CASLQGAAADTQYF
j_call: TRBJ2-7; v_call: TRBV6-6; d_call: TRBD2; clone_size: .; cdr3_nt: TGTGCCAGCAGTCCCTCCCTTGGCGGGGGTGGGTCCTACGAGCAGTACTTC; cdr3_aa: CASSPSLGGGGSYEQYF
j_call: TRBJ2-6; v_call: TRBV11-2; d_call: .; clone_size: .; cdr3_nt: TGTGCCAGCAGCTTAGCTTCCTCTGGGGCCAACGTCCTGACTTTC; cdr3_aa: CASSLASSGANVLTF
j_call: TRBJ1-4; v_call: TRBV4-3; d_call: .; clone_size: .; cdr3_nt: TGCGCCAGCAGCCAAGATTTAGGGGGTAATGAAAAACTGTTTTTT; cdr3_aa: CASSQDLGGNEKLFF
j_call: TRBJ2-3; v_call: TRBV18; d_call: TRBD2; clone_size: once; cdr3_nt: TGTGCCAGCTCACCTCCTAGCGGGGGGATAGATACGCAGTATTTT; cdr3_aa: CASSPPSGGIDTQYF
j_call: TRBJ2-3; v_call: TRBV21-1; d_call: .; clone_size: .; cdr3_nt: TGTGCCAGCCTGAACTGCGTCCGGGGGGATACGCAGTATTTT; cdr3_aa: CASLNCVRGDTQYF
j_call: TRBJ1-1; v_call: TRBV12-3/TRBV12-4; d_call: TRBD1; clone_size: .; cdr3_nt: TGTGCCAGCAGCCTTGGACAGGGGAGTGAAGCTTTCTTT; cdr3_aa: CASSLGQGSEAFF
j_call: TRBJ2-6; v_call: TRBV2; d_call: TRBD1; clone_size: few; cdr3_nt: TGTGCCAGCAGTGGGGACAGGGCTGGGGCCAACGTCCTGACTTTC; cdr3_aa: CASSGDRAGANVLTF
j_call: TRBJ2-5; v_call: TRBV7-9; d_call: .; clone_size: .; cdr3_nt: TGTGCCAGCAGCTCATTACTAGAACGCGCGGAGACCCAGTACTTC; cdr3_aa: CASSSLLERAETQYF
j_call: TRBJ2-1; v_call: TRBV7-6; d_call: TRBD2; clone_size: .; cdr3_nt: TGTGCCAGCAGCTTAGACCCAGCGGGGGGACCAGGGAATGAGCAGTTCTTC; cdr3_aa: CASSLDPAGGPGNEQFF
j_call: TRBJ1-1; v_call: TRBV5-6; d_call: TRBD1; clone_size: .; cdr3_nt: TGTGCCAGCAGCCCGCGGGACAGGGGAGCTTTCTTT; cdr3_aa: CASSPRDRGAFF
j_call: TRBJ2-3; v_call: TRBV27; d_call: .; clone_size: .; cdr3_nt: TGTGCCAGCAGTTTAACTAGGAGCACAGATACGCAGTATTTT; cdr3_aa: CASSLTRSTDTQYF
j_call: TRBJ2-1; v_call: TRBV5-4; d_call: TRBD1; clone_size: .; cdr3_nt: TGTGCCAGCAGCTTTAAAGGACAGGGGGTGGATGAGCAGTTCTTC; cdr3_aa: CASSFKGQGVDEQFF
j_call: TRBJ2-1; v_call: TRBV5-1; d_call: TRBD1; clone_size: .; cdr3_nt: TGCGCCAGCAGTCCGGGACAGGGGACGGATGAGCAGTTCTTC; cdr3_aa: CASSPGQGTDEQFF
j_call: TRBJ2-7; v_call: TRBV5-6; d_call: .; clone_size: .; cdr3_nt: TGTGCCAGCAGCTTGAATGCCGGGGGGCAATACGAGCAGTACTTC; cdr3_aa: CASSLNAGGQYEQYF
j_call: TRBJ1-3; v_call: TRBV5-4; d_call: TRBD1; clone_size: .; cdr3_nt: TGTGCCAGCAGCGTCGGGACAGGGCCTACCCAGATATATTTT; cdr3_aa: CASSVGTGPTQIYF
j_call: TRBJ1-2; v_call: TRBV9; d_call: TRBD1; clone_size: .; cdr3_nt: TGTGCCAGCAGCGTAGCCAAGGACAGGGTTTTGGATGGCTACACCTTC; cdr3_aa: CASSVAKDRVLDGYTF
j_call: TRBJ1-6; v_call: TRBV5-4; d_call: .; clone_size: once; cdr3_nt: TGTGCCAGCAGCTTGGTCGATTCACCCCTCCACTTT; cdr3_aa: CASSLVDSPLHF
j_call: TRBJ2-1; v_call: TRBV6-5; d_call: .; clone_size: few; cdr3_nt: TGTGCCAGCAGTCCCGGACTAAACGGTCGGAATGAGCAGTTCTTC; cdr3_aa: CASSPGLNGRNEQFF
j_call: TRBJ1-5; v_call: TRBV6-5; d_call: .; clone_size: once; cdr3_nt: TGTGCCAGCAGCCGTGGACAGAGCAATCAGCCCCAGCATTTT; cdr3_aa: CASSRGQSNQPQHF
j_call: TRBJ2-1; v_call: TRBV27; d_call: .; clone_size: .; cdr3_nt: TGTGCCAGCAGTTCCCTTAGCCGGAGCTCCTACAATGAGCAGTTCTTC; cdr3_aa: CASSSLSRSSYNEQFF
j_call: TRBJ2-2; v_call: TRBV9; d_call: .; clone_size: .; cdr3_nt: TGTGCCAGCAGCGTAGCATCTAGCTATACCGGGGAGCTGTTTTTT; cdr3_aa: CASSVASSYTGELFF
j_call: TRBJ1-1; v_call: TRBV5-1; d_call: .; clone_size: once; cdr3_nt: TGCGCCAGCAGCCCCGGGAATTCGGGCTCAAAAGCTTTCTTT; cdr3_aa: CASSPGNSGSKAFF
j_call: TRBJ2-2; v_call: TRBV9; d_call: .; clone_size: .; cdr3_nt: TGTGCCAGCAGCGTAGGATGGCAAACGAACACCGGGGAGCTGTTTTTT; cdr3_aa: CASSVGWQTNTGELFF
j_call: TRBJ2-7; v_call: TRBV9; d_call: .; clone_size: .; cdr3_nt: TGTGCCAGCAGCGGTTATCGTACCTACGAGCAGTACTTC; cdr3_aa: CASSGYRTYEQYF
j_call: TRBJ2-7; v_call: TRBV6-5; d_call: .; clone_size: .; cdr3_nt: TGTGCCAGCAAGTCTGGACAGATTCCGCGCCACGAGCAGTACTTC; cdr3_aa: CASKSGQIPRHEQYF
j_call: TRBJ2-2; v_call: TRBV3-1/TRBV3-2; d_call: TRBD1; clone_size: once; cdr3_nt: TGTGCCAGCAGCCTAATTGGACAGGGGAACACCGGGGAGCTGTTTTTT; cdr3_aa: CASSLIGQGNTGELFF
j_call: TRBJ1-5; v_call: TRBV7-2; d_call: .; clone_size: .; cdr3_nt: TGTGCCAGCAGCTTAGCAGGGGGTGGGGACAGCAATCAGCCCCAGCATTTT; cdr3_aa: CASSLAGGGDSNQPQHF
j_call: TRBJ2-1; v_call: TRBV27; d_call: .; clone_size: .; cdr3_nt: TGTGCCAGCAGTTTATCGGGGGCAGGGCTGTACAATGAGCAGTTCTTC; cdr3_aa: CASSLSGAGLYNEQFF
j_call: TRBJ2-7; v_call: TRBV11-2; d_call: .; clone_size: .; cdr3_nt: TGTGCCAGCACCCACCCCCTCGACAGAGACACCTACGAGCAGTACTTC; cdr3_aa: CASTHPLDRDTYEQYF
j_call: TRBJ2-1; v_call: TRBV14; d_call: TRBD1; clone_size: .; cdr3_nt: TGTGCCAGCAGCCAGGGGACAGGGCCCCTCAATGAGCAGTTCTTC; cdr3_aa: CASSQGTGPLNEQFF
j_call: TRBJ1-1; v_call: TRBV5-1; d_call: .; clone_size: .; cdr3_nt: TGCGCCAGCAGCTTGGAGTGGCAGGGCGATACTGAAGCTTTCTTT; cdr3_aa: CASSLEWQGDTEAFF
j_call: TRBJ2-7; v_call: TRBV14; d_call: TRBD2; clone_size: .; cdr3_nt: TGTGCCAGCAACATGGGAGGGAGCTCCTACGAGCAGTACTTC; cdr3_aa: CASNMGGSSYEQYF
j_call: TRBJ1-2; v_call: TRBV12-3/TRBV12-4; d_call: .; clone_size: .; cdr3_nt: TGTGCCAGCAGGACGACAGAAATCTATGGCTACACCTTC; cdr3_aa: CASRTTEIYGYTF
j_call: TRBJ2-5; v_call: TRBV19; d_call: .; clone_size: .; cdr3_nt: TGTGCCAGTAGTGTGGGTGGTCCAGGGCAGGAGACCCAGTACTTC; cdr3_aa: CASSVGGPGQETQYF
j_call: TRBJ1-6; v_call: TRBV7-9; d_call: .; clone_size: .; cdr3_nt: TGTGCCAGCAGCCCCGAGGCATTCGGGACTAAGGGTTCACCCCTCCACTTT; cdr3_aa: CASSPEAFGTKGSPLHF
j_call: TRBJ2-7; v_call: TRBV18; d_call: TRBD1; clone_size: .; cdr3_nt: TGTGCCAGCTCACCAAGTCTTGGGACAGAGGATTACGAGCAGTACTTC; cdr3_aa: CASSPSLGTEDYEQYF
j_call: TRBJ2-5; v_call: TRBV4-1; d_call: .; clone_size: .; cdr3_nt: TGCGCCAGCAGCCAACAGGGTTTGGGGGAGACCCAGTACTTC; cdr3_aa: CASSQQGLGETQYF
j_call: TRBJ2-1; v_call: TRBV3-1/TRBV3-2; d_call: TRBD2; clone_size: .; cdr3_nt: TGTGCCAGCAGCCAAGGATTCAGCGGGCTAGCGGGAGGGTTTGATGAGCAGTTCTTC; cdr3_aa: CASSQGFSGLAGGFDEQFF
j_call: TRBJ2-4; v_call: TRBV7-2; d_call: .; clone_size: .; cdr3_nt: TGTGCCAGCAGCTTAATAGAGGGAAACATTCAGTACTTC; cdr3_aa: CASSLIEGNIQYF
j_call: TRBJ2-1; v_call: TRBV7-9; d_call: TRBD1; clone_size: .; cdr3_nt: TGTGCCAGCAGCTCAGACAGGGGAAACAATGAGCAGTTCTTC; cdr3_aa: CASSSDRGNNEQFF